What follows are 27 T cell receptor beta chains derived from one specimen sequenced in a study of T cell changes during pregnancy in multiple sclerosis. The assay was immunoSEQ multiplex PCR, and TCRdb's table has in-frame clones only and misses some. The table records approximately 100,000 clones, 75% to 95% of them present only once. Here the sequenced sample was peripheral blood, taken before pregnancy. These receptors came from a female donor with multiple sclerosis, enrolled in a pregnancy study.

This sequence joins TRBV19 and TRBJ1-2; 7 bases match TRBD1. The V gene's germline CDR1 is LNHDA and CDR2 SQIVND (reference sequence). This CDR3 contains 14 residues. Germline trimming cut 4 bases from V and 2 bases from J; bases unmatched to any gene: 4. Here the CDR3 reads CASSTPGQNYGYTF. As DNA, the CDR3 is TGTGCCAGTAGTACCCCGGGACAGAACTATGGCTACACCTTC.

This sequence joins TRBV4-3 and TRBJ2-3; D perhaps matches TRBD1 (6 bases). V was trimmed by 4 bases and J by 2 bases, leaving 19 bases between them. The CDR3 is 17 amino acids. Looked up from germline, CDR1 is LGHNA and CDR2 is YSLEER. The DNA of the CDR3 is TGCGCCAGCAGCCTCGGTCCTGGGGGCTCCAACACAGATACGCAGTATTTT. Encoded protein: CASSLGPGGSNTDTQYF.

This chain uses TRBV9 with TRBJ2-7; D is unresolved. Looked up from germline, CDR1 is SGDLS and CDR2 is YYNGEE. This CDR3 is built from 14 residues. V dropped 0 bases and J dropped 0 bases, with 7 bases sitting between them. CDR3: CASSVVEASYEQYF. In DNA form, the CDR3 reads TGTGCCAGCAGCGTAGTCGAGGCCTCCTACGAGCAGTACTTC.

The genes are TRBV29-1 and TRBJ2-2, with TRBD2 matching over 10 bases. The germline V gene encodes CDR1 SQVTM and CDR2 ANQGSEA. CDR3 length: 14 residues. Trimming took 6 bases from V and 4 from J; bases not matched to a gene: 5. CDR3 DNA: TGCAGCGTCGCTAGCGGGAGCCTCACCGGGGAGCTGTTTTTT. This sequence encodes CSVASGSLTGELFF.

The chain is built from TRBV11-3 and TRBJ2-1, with TRBD2 as a possible D gene (6 bases). Deletions cut 3 bases from V and 7 bases from J, with 10 bases between. Germline V gene data show CDR1 as SGHNT and CDR2 as YENEEA. CDR3 length equals 13 residues. CDR3 nucleotide sequence: TGTGCCAGCAGCTTGGGACTCCAAAATGAGCAGTTCTTC. It codes for CASSLGLQNEQFF.

This chain uses TRBV12-5 with TRBJ2-1; D possibly corresponds to TRBD1 (6 bases). The CDR3 runs 12 residues. The V and J ends lost 6 bases and 6 bases respectively, with 9 bases between them. Germline V gene sequence: CDR1 LGHNT, CDR2 FRNRAP. The CDR3 here is CASGWTVNEQFF. Here the CDR3 DNA reads TGTGCTAGTGGGTGGACAGTCAATGAGCAGTTCTTC.

The V and J genes are TRBV29-1 and TRBJ1-1; D gene uncertain. The length of the CDR3 is 11 residues. Trimming took 4 bases from V and 8 from J, leaving 11 bases between them. Germline CDR1 SQVTM, CDR2 ANQGSEA. The CDR3 loop reads CSVAWAQEAFF. Written as DNA, the CDR3 is TGCAGCGTTGCGTGGGCCCAGGAAGCTTTCTTT. The full variable domain, rest sourced from reference TRBV29-1 and TRBJ1-1, is SAVISQKPSRDICQRGTSLTIQCQVDSQVTMMFWYRQQPGQSLTLIATANQGSEATYESGFVIDKFPISRPNLTFSTLTVSNMSPEDSSIYLCSVAWAQEAFFGQGTRLTVV.

The genes are TRBV5-5 and TRBJ2-5; D unclear. The germline V and J ends were trimmed by 4 bases and 6 bases, with 16 bases remaining between them. The CDR3 spans 14 residues. CDR1 and CDR2 from the germline V gene are SGHKS and YYEKEE (reference sequence). CDR3 loop: CASSPQEALKTQYF. The CDR3 DNA reads TGTGCCAGCAGCCCCCAGGAAGCACTTAAGACCCAGTACTTC.

This clone has a single count. This chain uses TRBV5-4 with TRBJ2-5, with TRBD1 matching 8 bases. Unmatched junction bases numbered 5, after V lost 2 bases and J lost 5 bases. CDR3 length: 14 amino acids. Germline V lookup: CDR1 SGHNT, CDR2 YYREEE (reference sequence). The CDR3 spells CASSLETGAETQYF. CDR3 DNA sequence: TGTGCCAGCAGCTTAGAGACAGGGGCCGAGACCCAGTACTTC.

The chain links TRBV19 to TRBJ2-7; 9 bases agree with TRBD1. CDR3 length: 14 residues. Germline V CDR1 and CDR2: LNHDA, SQIVND (reference sequence). V was pared by 5 bases and J by 3 bases, with 5 bases of the junction left unmatched. The CDR3 DNA sequence: TGTGCCAGTAGTTCGGGACAGGGAGTCTACGAGCAGTACTTC. Translation gives CASSSGQGVYEQYF.

For the CDR3, the DNA is TGTGCCAGCAGTAGACCCGGGACAGGGAACACTGAAGCTTTCTTT. It encodes CASSRPGTGNTEAFF. This chain joins TRBV6-5 and TRBJ1-1, with 8 bases fitting TRBD1. In germline, CDR1 is MNHEY, CDR2 SVGAGI. The J segment lost 1 base and the V segment lost 5 bases, leaving 6 bases of the junction unmatched. This CDR3 has 15 amino acids.

The chain has TRBV30 and TRBJ1-2; 9 bases match TRBD1. J gave up 4 bases and V 0 bases, and 9 bases lay outside the gene matches. Germline V CDR1 and CDR2: GTSNPN, SVGIG (reference sequence). The CDR3 contains 16 residues. The chain's CDR3 is CAWSVYQPQGAYGYTF. DNA of the CDR3: TGTGCCTGGAGTGTATATCAACCACAGGGGGCCTATGGCTACACCTTC.

The gene calls are TRBV6-1 and TRBJ2-7; the D gene is possibly TRBD2 (5 bases). Germline CDR1 MNHNS, CDR2 SASEGT. V shed 6 bases and J shed 3 bases, with 15 bases lying between them. CDR3 length: 14 amino acids. The CDR3 sequence: CASSATLGYYEQYF. CDR3 coding DNA: TGTGCCAGCAGCGCGACACTAGGTTACTACGAGCAGTACTTC.

The J gene is TRBJ1-1, the V gene TRBV5-4; 8 bases line up with TRBD1. Germline V gene lookup returns CDR1 SGHNT and CDR2 YYREEE (reference sequence). This CDR3 is 16 amino acids long. Trimming at V came to 4 bases and at J to 3 bases, leaving 11 bases not matched to a gene. This CDR3 is CASSPGQGRDHTEAFF. CDR3 bases: TGTGCCAGCAGCCCTGGACAGGGCAGGGACCACACTGAAGCTTTCTTT.

In this sample, this clone turned up once. The chain couples TRBV7-2 to TRBJ1-2; D not resolved. The germline V gene has CDR1 SGHTA and CDR2 FQGNSA. The V gene lost 5 bases and the J gene lost 3 bases, with 13 bases spanning the gap. This CDR3 region has 14 residues. The CDR3 region has the DNA TGTGCCAGCAGCCTAGGGAGTAGCTACTATGGCTACACCTTC. Translation gives CASSLGSSYYGYTF.

The chain couples TRBV7-2 to TRBJ1-5; possible D gene TRBD1, 5 bases. This CDR3 contains 15 residues. CDR1 is SGHTA, CDR2 FQGNSA, per germline. The germline V and J ends were trimmed by 2 bases and 4 bases, with 12 bases remaining between them. CDR3 residues: CASSLRTAGNQPQHF. As DNA, the CDR3 is TGTGCCAGCAGCTTAAGAACGGCAGGGAATCAGCCCCAGCATTTT.

The J gene is TRBJ2-1, the V gene TRBV7-2; 11 bases line up with TRBD2. The CDR3 is made up of 15 amino acids. J gave up 1 base and V 6 bases, and 2 bases lay outside the gene matches. CDR1 and CDR2 (germline): SGHTA, FQGNSA. CDR3: CASSSGGASYNEQFF. The CDR3 DNA follows: TGTGCCAGCAGTAGCGGGGGGGCGTCCTACAATGAGCAGTTCTTC. The entire variable domain, with the rest obtained from reference TRBV7-2 and TRBJ2-1, is as follows: GAGVSQSPSNKVTEKGKDVELRCDPISGHTALYWYRQSLGQGLEFLIYFQGNSAPDKSGLPSDRFSAERTGGSVSTLTIQRTQQEDSAVYLCASSSGGASYNEQFFGPGTRLTVL.

The CDR3 nucleotides are TGTGCCAGCAGCTGGGGACTTGGAAACACCATATATTTT. Translation: CASSWGLGNTIYF. This chain links TRBV11-3 with TRBJ1-3; weak D call: TRBD1 (5 bases). Per germline, CDR1 SGHNT and CDR2 YENEEA. Trimming took 4 bases from V and 3 from J, leaving 7 bases between them. The CDR3 runs 13 residues.

The chain links TRBV19 to TRBJ1-5; 11 bases match TRBD1. The ends lost 7 bases at V and 6 bases at J; junction bases unmatched: 5. This CDR3 spans 14 amino acids. The germline CDR1 and CDR2 sequences are LNHDA and SQIVND (reference sequence). CDR3 amino acids: CASTPDRGLQPQHF. CDR3 DNA: TGTGCCAGTACTCCGGACAGGGGGCTTCAGCCCCAGCATTTT.

The chain employs TRBV15 and TRBJ1-6; D perhaps matches TRBD1 (5 bases). Germline V lookup: CDR1 LNHNV, CDR2 YYDKDF (reference sequence). Trimming stripped 0 bases from V and 10 bases from J, with 13 bases between. The length of the CDR3 is 15 residues. For the CDR3, the DNA is TGTGCCACCAGCAGAGACACAGGAAACTCCTCACCCCTCCACTTT. Translating it yields CATSRDTGNSSPLHF.

The CDR3 nucleotides are TGTGCCAGCAGTGGGATAAGACTAGCGGGCCTACAAGAGACCCAGTACTTC. It translates to CASSGIRLAGLQETQYF. This chain links TRBV11-2 with TRBJ2-5; 10 nucleotides align to TRBD2. Trimming removed 6 bases from V and 2 bases from J; junction bases left unmatched: 12. Germline V CDR1 and CDR2: SGHAT, FQNNGV. The CDR3 is made up of 17 amino acids.

This sequence joins TRBV28 and TRBJ2-1; D possibly corresponds to TRBD2 (5 bases). CDR3 length equals 17 residues. The V end was cut by 4 bases, the J end by 2 bases, with 18 bases between. The V gene's germline CDR1 is MDHEN and CDR2 SYDVKM. The CDR3 spells CASSSLLAGATYNEQFF. The CDR3 region has the DNA TGTGCCAGCAGTTCGCTTCTAGCAGGTGCAACCTACAATGAGCAGTTCTTC.

The chain uses TRBV30 and TRBJ2-1, with 8 bases identical to TRBD1. J was trimmed by 6 bases and V by 5 bases; bases with no gene match: 3. CDR1 is GTSNPN, CDR2 SVGIG, per germline (reference sequence). This CDR3 contains 12 residues. The CDR3 DNA reads as TGTGCCTGGGGACAGGGAGGCAATGAGCAGTTCTTC. Protein sequence: CAWGQGGNEQFF.

This chain links TRBV9 with TRBJ2-3; tentative D call: TRBD2 (5 bases). Germline V gives CDR1 SGDLS, CDR2 YYNGEE. CDR3 size: 14 residues. V was clipped by 3 bases and J by 2 bases, with 10 bases between them. CDR3 sequence reads: CASSGRTDTDTQYF. The CDR3, as DNA: TGTGCCAGCAGCGGGAGGACGGACACAGATACGCAGTATTTT.

The gene calls are TRBV11-2 and TRBJ1-4, with D possibly matching TRBD1 (6 bases). Germline V CDR1 and CDR2: SGHAT, FQNNGV. This CDR3 is 14 amino acids long. The V end was cut by 5 bases, the J end by 7 bases, with 14 bases between. In DNA form, the CDR3 reads TGTGCCAGCAGCGCAACAGGGAAGGCTGAAAAACTGTTTTTT. This sequence encodes CASSATGKAEKLFF. Using reference TRBV11-2 and TRBJ1-4 for the parts outside the CDR3, the full variable domain is EAGVAQSPRYKIIEKRQSVAFWCNPISGHATLYWYQQILGQGPKLLIQFQNNGVVDDSQLPKDRFSAERLKGVDSTLKIQPAKLEDSAVYLCASSATGKAEKLFFGSGTQLSVL.

In nucleotides, the CDR3 is TGTGCCAGCACCCCGGAGAAAGCGGGAGGGAATGAGCAGTTCTTC. It encodes CASTPEKAGGNEQFF. The chain is built from TRBV28 and TRBJ2-1; 10 nucleotides agree with TRBD2. CDR3 length: 15 amino acids. J lost 7 bases, V lost 7 bases, and 10 bases had no gene match. Germline-derived CDR1 and CDR2 are MDHEN and SYDVKM.

This chain links TRBV19 with TRBJ2-5; 8 nucleotides match TRBD1. Germline V gene data show CDR1 as LNHDA and CDR2 as SQIVND (reference sequence). The CDR3 spans 14 residues. J was trimmed by 4 bases and V by 4 bases; bases with no gene match: 5. CDR3 nucleotides: TGTGCCAGTAGTACAGGACAGGGCTCAGAGACCCAGTACTTC. Translated: CASSTGQGSETQYF. The whole variable domain, filled in from reference TRBV19 and TRBJ2-5, reads DGGITQSPKYLFRKEGQNVTLSCEQNLNHDAMYWYRQDPGQGLRLIYYSQIVNDFQKGDIAEGYSVSREKKESFPLTVTSAQKNPTAFYLCASSTGQGSETQYFGPGTRLLVL.